This T cell receptor beta chain was captured by sequencing in a study of blood T cells in healthy people across ages (dated by TCRdb to between 2015 and 2017). Describing the broader study: In model experiments, template switching captured about one uniquely barcoded TCR beta cDNA molecule for every two T cells. The study measured age-related changes in TCR beta repertoire diversity using deep sequencing normalized with unique cDNA molecular identifiers. The donors were split into four age groups: young (average 16 years), middle-aged (roughly 39), aged (approximately 60) and long-lived (under 90). To avoid experimental bias, donors of different ages were spread randomly across the sequencing lanes. Using the same blood draw, the study looked at two additional independent replicas of 1 million unique cDNA reads for two donors, one aged 18 to 30 and the other aged 80 or older. Broad study findings and their caveats: Observed TCR beta diversity correlated strongly with the percentage of naive T cells measured by flow cytometry. Because profiling used bulk unsorted PBMCs, naive and antigen-experienced compartments could not be compared conclusively. Estimates of total diversity based on one million sequenced T cells were considered lower bounds and underestimates. Compared with the aged group, more naive CD4+ T cells, fewer expanded clones and increased TCR diversity were shown by the long-lived group, suggesting age selection. The CMV infection status of donors was not known, potentially confounding age-related changes in expanded clonotypes. Observed TCR beta diversity per million T cells fell roughly linearly with age, and a significant reduction was already apparent by age approximately 40.

A note on this clonotype: It has no known antigen specificity. Nothing much larger sits one base from this clone, and base qualities are not available.

Donors were around 37 systemically healthy Caucasian individuals from Russia aged roughly 6 to 100 years. Around 9.8 milliliters of peripheral blood were collected from each donor into EDTA-treated Vacutainer tubes. PBMCs were isolated by Ficoll-Paque density-gradient centrifugation, with at least 7 million obtained per sample. Trizol reagent was used to extract total RNA from the PBMCs, yielding at least 6 micrograms per sample. For every donor, flow cytometry on a PBMC aliquot measured the percentage of naive CD45RAhigh/CD27high T cells. From cysteine to phenylalanine, the CDR3 is 16 amino acids long. Only the CDR3 portion is preserved as DNA: 48 bases, with reading frame beginning at the first base. Trimming leaves V shorter by 6 bases and J shorter by 10 bases, with the junction holding 13 bases beyond the gene matches. Libraries were made using 5' RACE. This sample was sequenced with an Illumina HiSeq 2500. A second PCR of roughly 7 to 11 cycles was run with a J-beta primer mix and a sample-barcoded 5' primer. A template-switch 5' adaptor carrying 12 random nucleotides introduced a unique molecular identifier onto each TCR beta cDNA molecule. Each sample yielded at least 3 million CDR3-containing paired-end reads. First-strand cDNA synthesis was performed from all RNA using the Mint cDNA synthesis kit, with priming by a TRBC-specific oligonucleotide. All cDNA was treated with uracil-DNA glycosylase and then went through a first 18-cycle PCR with the universal primers M1SS and BC2_uni_R. Per the authors' processing: For normalization, 1 million high-quality reads were randomly selected from each sample, with every read carrying a distinct molecular identifier. Reads sharing molecular identifiers were discarded rather than binned into consensus sequences. MiTCR, set to a Q25 quality threshold and the strictest error-elimination algorithm, was used for CDR3 identification, clonotype clustering and error correction. A nonparametric unseen species model with Euler transformation was used to estimate a lower bound on total TCR beta diversity. TCRdb handled the public reads itself, with Q25 trimming in fastp and clone calling in MiXCR, and kept productive beta chains. Records with the same CDR3 protein are collapsed into one entry carrying the most frequent genes and DNA. Here the V and J calls rest on TCRdb's processing, not on the authors' analysis. The sample profile shows about 1 million distinct CDR3 sequences; 40% to 50% of them were found once. Together, the top ten hold over 15% of the sample.

The rearranged chain carries TRBV12-3 or TRBV12-4 and TRBJ2-5, and 14 junctional nucleotides match TRBD2. Sample: blood. This TCR was recovered from an older woman in good health. The CDR3 is CASSMFEGLAGGIQYF. In nucleotide form, the sequence is TGTGCCAGCAGCATGTTTGAAGGACTAGCGGGGGGAATCCAGTACTTC.